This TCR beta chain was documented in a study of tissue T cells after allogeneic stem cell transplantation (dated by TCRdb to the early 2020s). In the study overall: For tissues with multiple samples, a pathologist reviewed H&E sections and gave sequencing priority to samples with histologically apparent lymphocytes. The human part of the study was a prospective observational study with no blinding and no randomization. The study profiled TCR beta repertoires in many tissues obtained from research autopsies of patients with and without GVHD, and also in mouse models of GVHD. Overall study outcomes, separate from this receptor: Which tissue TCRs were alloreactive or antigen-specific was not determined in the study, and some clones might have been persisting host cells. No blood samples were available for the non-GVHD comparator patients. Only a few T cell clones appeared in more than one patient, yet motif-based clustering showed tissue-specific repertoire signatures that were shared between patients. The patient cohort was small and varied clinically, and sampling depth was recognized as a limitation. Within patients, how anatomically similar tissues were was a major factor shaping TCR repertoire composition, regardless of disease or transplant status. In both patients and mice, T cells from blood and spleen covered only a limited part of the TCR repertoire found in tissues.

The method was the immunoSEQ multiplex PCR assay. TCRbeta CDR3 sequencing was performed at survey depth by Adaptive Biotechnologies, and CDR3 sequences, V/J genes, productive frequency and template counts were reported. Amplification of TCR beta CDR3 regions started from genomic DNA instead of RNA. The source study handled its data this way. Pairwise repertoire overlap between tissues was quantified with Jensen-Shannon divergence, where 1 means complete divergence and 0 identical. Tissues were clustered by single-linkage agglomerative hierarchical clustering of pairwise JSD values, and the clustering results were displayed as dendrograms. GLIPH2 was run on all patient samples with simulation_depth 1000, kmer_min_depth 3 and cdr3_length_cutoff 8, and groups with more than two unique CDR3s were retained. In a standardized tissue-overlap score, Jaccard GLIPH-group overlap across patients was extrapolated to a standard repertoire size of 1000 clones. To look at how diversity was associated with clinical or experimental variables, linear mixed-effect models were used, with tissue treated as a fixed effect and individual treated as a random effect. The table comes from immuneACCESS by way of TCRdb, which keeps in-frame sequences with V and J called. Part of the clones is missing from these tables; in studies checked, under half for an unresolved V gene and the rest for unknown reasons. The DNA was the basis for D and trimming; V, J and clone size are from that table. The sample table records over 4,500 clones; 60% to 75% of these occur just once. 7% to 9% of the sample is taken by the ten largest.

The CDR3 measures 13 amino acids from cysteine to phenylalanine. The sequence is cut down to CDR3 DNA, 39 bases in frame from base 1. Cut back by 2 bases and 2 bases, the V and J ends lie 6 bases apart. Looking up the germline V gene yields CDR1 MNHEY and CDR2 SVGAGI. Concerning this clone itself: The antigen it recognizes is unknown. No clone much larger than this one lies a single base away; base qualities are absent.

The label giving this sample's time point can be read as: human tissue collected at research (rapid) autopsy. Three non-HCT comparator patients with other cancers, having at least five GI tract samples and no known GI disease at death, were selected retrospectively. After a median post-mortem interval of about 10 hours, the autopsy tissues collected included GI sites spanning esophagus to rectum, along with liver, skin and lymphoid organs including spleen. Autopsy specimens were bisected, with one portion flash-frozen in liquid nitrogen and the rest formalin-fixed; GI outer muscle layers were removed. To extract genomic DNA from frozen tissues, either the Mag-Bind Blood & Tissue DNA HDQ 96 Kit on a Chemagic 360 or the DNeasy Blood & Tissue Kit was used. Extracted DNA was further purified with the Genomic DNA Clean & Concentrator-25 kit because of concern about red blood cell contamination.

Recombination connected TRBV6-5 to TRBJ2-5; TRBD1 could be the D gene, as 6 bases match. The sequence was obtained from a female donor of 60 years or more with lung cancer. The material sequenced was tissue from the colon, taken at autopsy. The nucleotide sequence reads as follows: TGTGCCAGCAGTTACGACAGGCAAGAGACCCAGTACTTC. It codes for CASSYDRQETQYF.